The rows below give T cell receptor beta chains drawn from one sample of a study of vaccination effects on CD4 cells after COVID-19. These TCRs' antigens remain unknown. TCRdb's copy holds only in-frame clones and misses some; the assay was immunoSEQ multiplex PCR. This table has 70,000 to 85,000 clones, approximately 82% appearing once. The sequenced sample was CD4+ T cells from PBMCs cultured with HCoV-229E spike peptides, obtained after COVID-19 vaccination. The receptors come from a human donor who received a COVID-19 vaccine. Each CDR3 is given with its conserved first and last residue. The order of the fields is D gene, J gene, V gene, clone size, CDR3 protein, CDR3 DNA. D genes are given only for firm matches. Size tells how often a clone was seen (once, few, many) or the class of an expanded clone, and some rows leave it out.

>-|TRBJ2-5|TRBV29-1|-
CSGGIRSPPRETQYF
TGCAGCGGGGGGATAAGATCCCCCCCGCGGGAGACCCAGTACTTC
>-|TRBJ2-5|TRBV4-3|-
CASSQEGYGETQYF
TGCGCCAGCAGCCAAGAGGGGTACGGTGAGACCCAGTACTTC
>-|TRBJ1-1|TRBV7-9|-
CASSLVRQWVSAEAFF
TGTGCCAGCAGCTTAGTACGACAGTGGGTTAGCGCTGAAGCTTTCTTT
>TRBD1|TRBJ1-6|TRBV2|few
CASSVQGSVAPLHF
TGTGCCAGCAGCGTACAGGGGTCCGTGGCACCCCTCCACTTT
>-|TRBJ1-4|TRBV28|-
CASGSATNEKLFF
TGTGCCAGCGGTTCAGCAACTAATGAAAAACTGTTTTTT
>TRBD2|TRBJ2-3|TRBV30|-
CACHTSGTDTQYF
TGTGCCTGTCACACTAGCGGCACAGATACGCAGTATTTT
>-|TRBJ1-6|TRBV5-6|-
CASSPGRSFYSPLHF
TGTGCCAGCAGCCCCGGACGGAGCTTCTATTCACCCCTCCACTTT
>TRBD2|TRBJ2-2|TRBV6-5|-
CASSTWGGTGELFF
TGTGCCAGCAGCACGTGGGGGGGCACCGGGGAGCTGTTTTTT
>-|TRBJ2-3|TRBV6-1|few
CASSEGGGPGDTQYF
TGTGCCAGCAGTGAAGGTGGCGGGCCAGGGGATACGCAGTATTTT
>-|TRBJ2-1|TRBV4-3|-
CASSQAVRGSSYNEQFF
TGCGCCAGCAGCCAAGCCGTCCGGGGTAGCTCCTACAATGAGCAGTTCTTC
>TRBD1|TRBJ2-3|TRBV5-1|few
CASSLQGAPTDTQYF
TGCGCCAGCAGCTTACAGGGGGCCCCCACAGATACGCAGTATTTT
>-|TRBJ2-5|TRBV4-2|-
CASSQDLGALGETQYF
TGTGCCAGCAGCCAAGATCTGGGGGCTCTAGGGGAGACCCAGTACTTC
>-|TRBJ2-1|TRBV24-1|-
CATSSAGTPPNEQFF
TGTGCCACCAGTTCGGCCGGGACCCCCCCGAATGAGCAGTTCTTC
>-|TRBJ1-1|TRBV25-1|-
CASARVGMNTEAFF
TGTGCCAGCGCTAGAGTCGGTATGAACACTGAAGCTTTCTTT
>-|TRBJ1-2|TRBV6-1|-
CASSEAYRAYGYTF
TGTGCCAGCAGTGAAGCGTACAGGGCCTATGGCTACACCTTC
>TRBD1|TRBJ1-1|TRBV5-6|-
CASSLVGGRGMNTEAFF
TGTGCCAGCAGCTTGGTAGGGGGCAGGGGGATGAACACTGAAGCTTTCTTT
>-|TRBJ2-1|TRBV9|-
CASSRRTSPYNEQFF
TGTGCCAGCAGTCGTAGGACCAGCCCATACAATGAGCAGTTCTTC
>TRBD1|TRBJ2-1|TRBV3-1/TRBV3-2|-
CASSPRQGRDEQFF
TGTGCCAGCAGCCCAAGACAGGGGCGGGATGAGCAGTTCTTC
>-|TRBJ1-2|TRBV19|-
CASSIGQANYGYTF
TGTGCCAGTAGTATCGGCCAGGCTAACTATGGCTACACCTTC
>TRBD1|TRBJ2-5|TRBV29-1|-
CSVDGRGQETQYF
TGCAGCGTTGACGGCAGGGGGCAAGAGACCCAGTACTTC
>-|TRBJ1-4|TRBV4-2|-
CASSPRDGEKLFF
TGTGCCAGCAGCCCTAGGGACGGTGAAAAACTGTTTTTT
>-|TRBJ2-3|TRBV7-2|-
CASSLARASTDTQYF
TGTGCCAGCAGCTTAGCCAGGGCGAGCACAGATACGCAGTATTTT
>-|TRBJ2-3|TRBV9|-
CASSARLSDTQYF
TGTGCCAGCAGCGCGCGATTGTCAGATACGCAGTATTTT
>-|TRBJ1-5|TRBV7-2|-
CASSFGVWGNQPQHF
TGTGCCAGCAGCTTCGGGGTGTGGGGCAATCAGCCCCAGCATTTT
>TRBD1|TRBJ1-1|TRBV12-3/TRBV12-4|-
CASSFQTGSEAFF
TGTGCCAGCAGTTTTCAGACAGGGTCTGAAGCTTTCTTT
>-|TRBJ1-5|TRBV2|few
CASSEDRAASQPQHF
TGTGCCAGCAGTGAAGACAGGGCTGCGAGTCAGCCCCAGCATTTT
>-|TRBJ2-1|TRBV7-2|-
CASSLAGTGSYNEQFF
TGTGCCAGCAGCTTAGCCGGGACGGGCTCCTACAATGAGCAGTTCTTC
>-|TRBJ2-2|TRBV2|-
CASKTFGGSGTGELFF
TGTGCCAGCAAAACCTTTGGAGGGTCGGGCACCGGGGAGCTGTTTTTT
>-|TRBJ2-2|TRBV25-1|-
CASSKGRFTGELFF
TGTGCCAGCAGTAAAGGACGATTTACCGGGGAGCTGTTTTTT
>TRBD1|TRBJ1-1|TRBV25-1|-
CASSRDSATEAFF
TGTGCCAGCAGCCGGGACAGCGCCACTGAAGCTTTCTTT
>-|TRBJ1-1|TRBV9|-
CASSDKGLSNTEAFF
TGTGCCAGCAGCGACAAAGGGCTTTCGAACACTGAAGCTTTCTTT
>TRBD1|TRBJ1-1|TRBV5-1|-
CASSFGTANTEAFF
TGCGCCAGCAGCTTCGGGACAGCCAACACTGAAGCTTTCTTT
>-|TRBJ2-3|TRBV11-1|-
CASSRGIRGDTQYF
TGTGCCAGCAGCCGGGGCATCCGGGGAGATACGCAGTATTTT
>TRBD2|TRBJ2-1|TRBV6-5|-
CASSYEAGAYNEQFF
TGTGCCAGCAGTTATGAAGCGGGGGCATACAATGAGCAGTTCTTC
>-|TRBJ1-2|TRBV7-9|-
CASPPPTEPDGYTF
TGTGCCAGTCCCCCCCCGACAGAGCCTGATGGCTACACCTTC
>-|TRBJ2-5|TRBV3-1/TRBV3-2|-
CASSPSGETQYF
TGTGCCAGCAGCCCGTCCGGGGAGACCCAGTACTTC
>-|TRBJ1-5|TRBV29-1|-
CSVSLTDSNQPQHF
TGCAGCGTTTCTTTGACCGATAGCAATCAGCCCCAGCATTTT
>-|TRBJ2-5|TRBV10-2|-
CASSEGWYQETQYF
TGCGCCAGCAGTGAGGGGTGGTACCAAGAGACCCAGTACTTC